This note documents a single T cell receptor (beta chain) sequence. Its antigen remains unidentified. TCRdb re-called the 5' RACE reads with MiXCR, one entry per CDR3 protein. Of 69,000 or so distinct CDR3 sequences listed, approximately 4.5% are singletons. These data are taken from a study of early T cells in non-severe SARS-CoV-2 infection. Points from the study as a whole: VDJdb matching, biased toward anti-spike CD8 responses, missed private and CD4 specificities.

CDR1 and CDR2 from the germline V gene are ENHRY and SYGVKD. V was pared by 10 bases and J by 2 bases, with 6 bases of the junction left unmatched. This CDR3 spans 13 amino acids. Sequencing used whole blood, obtained at baseline. This sequence originates from an adult who was a healthcare worker with PCR-confirmed SARS-CoV-2 infection or an uninfected control (not recorded which). The donor label of this sample is uncertain. The chain uses TRBV10-3 and TRBJ2-7, with TRBD1 matching over 9 bases. The CDR3 DNA reads TGTGCCACCCGGGACAGGGCGACCTACGAGCAGTACTTC. Encoded protein: CATRDRATYEQYF.